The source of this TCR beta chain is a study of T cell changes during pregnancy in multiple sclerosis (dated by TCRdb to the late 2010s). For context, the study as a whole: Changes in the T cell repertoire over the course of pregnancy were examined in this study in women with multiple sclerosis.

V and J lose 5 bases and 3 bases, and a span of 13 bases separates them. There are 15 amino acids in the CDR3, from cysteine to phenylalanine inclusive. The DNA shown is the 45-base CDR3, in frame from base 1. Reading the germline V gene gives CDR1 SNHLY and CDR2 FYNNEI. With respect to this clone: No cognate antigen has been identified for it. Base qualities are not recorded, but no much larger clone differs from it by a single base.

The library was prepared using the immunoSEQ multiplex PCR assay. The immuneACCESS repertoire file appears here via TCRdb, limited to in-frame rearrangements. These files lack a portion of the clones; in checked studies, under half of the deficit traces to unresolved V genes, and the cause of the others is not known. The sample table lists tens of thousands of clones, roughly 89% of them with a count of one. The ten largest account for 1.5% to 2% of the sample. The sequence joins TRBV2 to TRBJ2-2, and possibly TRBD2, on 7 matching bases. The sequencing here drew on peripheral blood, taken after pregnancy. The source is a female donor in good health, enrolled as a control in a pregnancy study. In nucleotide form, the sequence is TGTGCCAGCAGTTATAGGGGGGGGGACACCGGGGAGCTGTTTTTT. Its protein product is CASSYRGGDTGELFF.